Shown below are 26 T cell receptor beta chains from a single sample sequenced in a study of blood T cell repertoires in COVID-19. Assay: immunoSEQ multiplex PCR; the TCRdb copy retains only in-frame clones and omits some. The sample has fewer than 350,000 clones, under 90% seen once. Specimen: peripheral blood. The source is a woman in her sixties with active or convalescent COVID-19.

CDR3 region: CASSLGTSGVPDTQYF. CDR3 DNA sequence: TGCGCCAGCAGCTTGGGGACTAGCGGGGTCCCAGATACGCAGTATTTT. The V gene is TRBV5-1, the J gene TRBJ2-3, with TRBD2 identical over 12 bases. The CDR3 covers 16 residues. Germline CDR1 reads SGHRS; CDR2 reads YFSETQ. Trimming removed 0 bases from V and 4 bases from J; junction bases left unmatched: 3.

The chain employs TRBV19 and TRBJ2-7; D is perhaps TRBD1 (5 bases). The V end was cut by 7 bases, the J end by 0 bases, with 13 bases between. The CDR3 totals 14 residues. Germline CDR1 is LNHDA and CDR2 is SQIVND (reference sequence). In DNA, the CDR3 is TGTGCCAGTACCTCGACAGAGAGCTCCTACGAGCAGTACTTC. It translates to CASTSTESSYEQYF.

This rearrangement joins TRBV24-1 to TRBJ2-1; 8 positions agree with TRBD1. J gave up 7 bases and V 3 bases, and 10 bases lay outside the gene matches. CDR3 length: 16 amino acids. Germline CDR1 and CDR2: KGHDR and SFDVKD. The DNA for the CDR3 is TGTGCCACCAGTGATCCTACAGGGGGGCCTAAGAATGAGCAGTTCTTC. It yields the protein CATSDPTGGPKNEQFF.

The chain recombines TRBV7-9 with TRBJ2-7; TRBD2 is a possible D gene (5 bases). Trimming cost V 5 bases and J 4 bases, with 9 bases left between them. The CDR3 length is 12 residues. Germline CDR1 and CDR2: SEHNR and FQNEAQ (reference sequence). The CDR3 loop reads CASSDSGYEQYF. Here the CDR3 DNA reads TGTGCCAGCAGCGATTCGGGGTACGAGCAGTACTTC.

This chain connects TRBV6-2 or TRBV6-3 to TRBJ2-4, with TRBD1 matching over 8 bases. The CDR3 contains 14 residues. V gave up 5 bases and J gave up 6 bases; unmatched junction bases: 6. The germline CDR1 and CDR2 sequences are MNHEY and SVGEGT. The CDR3 reads CASSKDRVGNIQYF. The CDR3 DNA is TGTGCCAGCAGTAAGGACAGGGTTGGAAACATTCAGTACTTC.

This clone appeared once. This chain links TRBV6-5 with TRBJ1-2, with D perhaps matching TRBD1 (5 bases). The CDR3 length is 13 residues. The germline V and J ends were trimmed by 6 bases and 7 bases, with 15 bases remaining between them. Germline CDR1 reads MNHEY; CDR2 reads SVGAGI. CDR3 sequence reads: CASRATGRGGYTF. In nucleotides, the CDR3 is TGTGCCAGCAGAGCAACCGGGAGGGGTGGCTACACCTTC.

The chain carries TRBV27 and TRBJ2-5; TRBD2 agrees at 15 bases. The CDR3 spans 17 residues. CDR1 is MNHEY, CDR2 SMNVEV, per germline (reference sequence). V shed 7 bases, J shed 2 bases, and the junction held 8 bases outside the gene matches. CDR3 residues: CASTRGLAGGTQETQYF. CDR3 bases: TGTGCCAGCACAAGGGGACTAGCGGGGGGAACACAAGAGACCCAGTACTTC.

The chain links TRBV18 to TRBJ1-1; 7 bases match TRBD1. The CDR3 runs to 15 residues. The germline V gene has CDR1 KGHSH and CDR2 LQKENI. Trimming cost V 6 bases and J 4 bases; bases outside gene matches: 11. The DNA of the CDR3 is TGTGCCAGCTCCCCAACAGGGGAACTGCGCACTGAAGCTTTCTTT. The encoded protein is CASSPTGELRTEAFF. The entire variable domain, with the rest obtained from reference TRBV18 and TRBJ1-1, is as follows: NAGVMQNPRHLVRRRGQEARLRCSPMKGHSHVYWYRQLPEEGLKFMVYLQKENIIDESGMPKERFSAEFPKEGPSILRIQQVVRGDSAAYFCASSPTGELRTEAFFGQGTRLTVV.

This chain connects TRBV5-6 to TRBJ1-2; D is unclear. Germline values: CDR1 SGHDT, CDR2 YYEEEE. Trimming shortened V by 3 bases and J by 4 bases, and 16 bases separated the two germline ends. This CDR3 region has 15 residues. The CDR3 nucleotides are TGTGCCAGCAGCTCCCAGGTGACGATCGGCTATGGCTACACCTTC. It translates to CASSSQVTIGYGYTF. Drawing the rest from reference TRBV5-6 and TRBJ1-2, the complete variable domain is DAGVTQSPTHLIKTRGQQVTLRCSPKSGHDTVSWYQQALGQGPQFIFQYYEEEERQRGNFPDRFSGHQFPNYSSELNVNALLLGDSALYLCASSSQVTIGYGYTFGSGTRLTVV.

V gene TRBV6-2 or TRBV6-3 combines with J gene TRBJ2-5; possible D gene TRBD2, 7 bases. Trimming stripped 3 bases from V and 2 bases from J, with 13 bases between. The germline V gene has CDR1 MNHEY and CDR2 SVGEGT. This CDR3 has 15 amino acids. As DNA, the CDR3 is TGTGCCAGCAGTTATGCGGGGGCCCAGCAAGAGACCCAGTACTTC. It is translated as CASSYAGAQQETQYF.

V and J are TRBV19 and TRBJ1-1; 10 nucleotides agree with TRBD1. V shed 5 bases and J 2 bases; nucleotides not matched to a gene: 5. The CDR3 has 15 residues. The germline gives CDR1 LNHDA, CDR2 SQIVND (reference sequence). The CDR3 sequence is CASSSKTGGNTEAFF. CDR3 nucleotides: TGTGCCAGTAGTTCAAAGACAGGGGGCAACACTGAAGCTTTCTTT.

The rearrangement uses TRBV27 and TRBJ1-5; maybe TRBD1 (5 bases). There are 15 residues in the CDR3. The V gene's germline CDR1 is MNHEY and CDR2 SMNVEV (reference sequence). Trimming stripped 6 bases from V and 6 bases from J, with 18 bases between. CDR3 sequence: CASSRWGVAGQPQHF. CDR3 coding DNA: TGTGCCAGCAGCCGATGGGGGGTAGCAGGTCAGCCCCAGCATTTT.

V and J are TRBV4-1 and TRBJ2-5, with D unclear. The CDR3 sequence is 13 residues long. Trimming shortened V by 10 bases and J by 2 bases, and 14 bases separated the two germline ends. Germline V gives CDR1 MGHRA, CDR2 YSYEKL. The CDR3 protein is CATLPNRQETQYF. CDR3 in DNA: TGCGCCACCTTGCCCAACAGACAAGAGACCCAGTACTTC.

This chain links TRBV6-1 with TRBJ1-3; tentative D call: TRBD1 (6 bases). The CDR3 totals 16 residues. Germline loops: CDR1 MNHNS, CDR2 SASEGT. Trimming took off 4 bases at V and 0 bases at J, with 13 bases between the two ends. The CDR3: CASSARGGNSGNTIYF. The CDR3 DNA reads TGTGCCAGCAGTGCGAGGGGGGGCAACTCTGGAAACACCATATATTTT.

This clone has just one count. V usage is TRBV5-1 and J usage is TRBJ2-7; 11 nucleotides match TRBD2. Germline V gene sequence: CDR1 SGHRS, CDR2 YFSETQ. There are 18 residues in the CDR3. The ends lost 0 bases at V and 1 base at J; junction bases unmatched: 9. In DNA form, the CDR3 reads TGCGCCAGCAGCTTGGTCGCTAGCGGGGGGCGAACTTCCTACGAGCAGTACTTC. Translating gives CASSLVASGGRTSYEQYF.

This rearrangement joins TRBV10-3 to TRBJ2-7; possible D gene TRBD1, 5 bases. Germline V CDR1 and CDR2: ENHRY, SYGVKD. The CDR3 has 16 residues. The V gene lost 2 bases and the J gene lost 0 bases, with 14 bases spanning the gap. In DNA form, the CDR3 reads TGTGCCATCAGTGAGCTCAGGGCGGCGGACTCCTACGAGCAGTACTTC. The encoded protein is CAISELRAADSYEQYF.

The chain couples TRBV6-5 to TRBJ1-6; D gene uncertain. The CDR3 sequence is 14 residues long. V lost 7 bases and J lost 9, with 16 bases in between. The V gene's germline CDR1 is MNHEY and CDR2 SVGAGI. The CDR3 bases are TGTGCCAGCAACAACGCCCCTGCGGGTTCACCCCTCCACTTT. Translation: CASNNAPAGSPLHF.

The J gene is TRBJ2-1, the V gene TRBV6-5; 9 nucleotides agree with TRBD1. Trimming cost V 5 bases and J 9 bases; bases outside gene matches: 11. The V gene's germline CDR1 is MNHEY and CDR2 SVGAGI. The CDR3 is made up of 15 amino acids. This CDR3 is CASSTNRQGVSEQFF. The CDR3 DNA reads as TGTGCCAGCAGTACAAATCGACAGGGGGTTTCTGAGCAGTTCTTC.

This clone was detected only once. This rearrangement joins TRBV25-1 to TRBJ2-5; a weak D match, TRBD1 (6 bases). CDR3 size: 13 residues. V was shortened by 6 bases and J by 5 bases, with 13 bases between the two germline ends. The V gene's germline CDR1 is MGHDK and CDR2 SYGVNS. CDR3 protein: CASRATGLETQYF. The CDR3 DNA is TGTGCCAGCAGAGCAACAGGGTTGGAGACCCAGTACTTC. The full variable domain, in which reference TRBV25-1 and TRBJ2-5 provide the parts outside the CDR3, is EADIYQTPRYLVIGTGKKITLECSQTMGHDKMYWYQQDPGMELHLIHYSYGVNSTEKGDLSSESTVSRIRTEHFPLTLESARPSHTSQYLCASRATGLETQYFGPGTRLLVL.

In DNA, the CDR3 is TGCAGCGTTGGGGGACAGACGCAAGAGACCCAGTACTTC. Protein product: CSVGGQTQETQYF. The chain has TRBV29-1 and TRBJ2-5; 7 bases line up with TRBD1. CDR1 and CDR2 from the germline V gene are SQVTM and ANQGSEA. Losses at the gene ends were 4 bases for V and 2 bases for J; bases not matched to a gene: 4. CDR3 length: 13 amino acids.

The chain recombines TRBV9 with TRBJ2-3; 8 nucleotides match TRBD2. CDR3 length: 15 amino acids. Per the germline V gene, CDR1 is SGDLS and CDR2 is YYNGEE. The trim removed 7 bases at V and 6 bases at J, leaving 13 bases unmatched. The CDR3 sequence is CASALSGGPGDTQYF. The CDR3 region has the DNA TGTGCCAGCGCCTTATCGGGGGGGCCAGGCGATACGCAGTATTTT.

The V and J genes are TRBV7-6 and TRBJ2-3; TRBD2 is a possible D gene (6 bases). Trimming shortened V by 5 bases and J by 0 bases, and 9 bases separated the two germline ends. The CDR3 is 14 amino acids. CDR1 and CDR2 from the germline V gene are SGHVS and FNYEAQ. The CDR3 DNA is TGTGCCAGCAGCCCAGGGACTAGCACAGATACGCAGTATTTT. Translation: CASSPGTSTDTQYF.

V usage is TRBV5-1 and J usage is TRBJ2-5; D may be TRBD1 (5 bases). Per the germline V gene, CDR1 is SGHRS and CDR2 is YFSETQ. This CDR3 comprises 14 residues. The ends were cut back, 0 bases at V and 5 bases at J, with 11 bases in the middle. The CDR3 here is CASSLEAGRETQYF. The CDR3 DNA reads TGCGCCAGCAGCTTGGAGGCAGGGCGGGAGACCCAGTACTTC.

This clone was recorded only once. The rearrangement joins TRBV25-1 to TRBJ2-1; 8 bases match TRBD2. The CDR3 length is 15 residues. Per the germline V gene, CDR1 is MGHDK and CDR2 is SYGVNS. Losses at the gene ends were 0 bases for V and 2 bases for J; bases not matched to a gene: 0. The CDR3 nucleotides are TGTGCCAGCAGTGAATACGGGGGGGCCTACAATGAGCAGTTCTTC. Its translation: CASSEYGGAYNEQFF.

This chain uses TRBV7-9 with TRBJ2-2, with 10 bases that match TRBD2. The CDR3 is made up of 14 amino acids. V was pared by 3 bases and J by 6 bases, with 1 base of the junction left unmatched. Germline CDR1 and CDR2: SEHNR and FQNEAQ (reference sequence). The CDR3 nucleotides read TGTGCCAGCAGCTTTGGACTAGCGGCCGGGGAGCTGTTTTTT. It codes for CASSFGLAAGELFF.

This clone was found a few times. This chain uses TRBV4-1 with TRBJ1-3; possible D gene TRBD1, 6 bases. From germline, CDR1 is MGHRA and CDR2 YSYEKL. The CDR3 length is 16 residues. V dropped 0 bases and J dropped 0 bases, with 9 bases sitting between them. The CDR3 loop is CASSQDAGASGNTIYF. CDR3 in DNA: TGCGCCAGCAGCCAAGATGCGGGGGCCTCTGGAAACACCATATATTTT.